This T cell receptor beta chain was sequenced during a study of post-analysis software for immune sequencing data. Points from the study as a whole: TRBV5-6, TRBV5-1 and TRBV20-1 were among several TRBV segments more frequent in patients than controls.

Unique molecular identifiers were built into the TCR beta cDNA libraries. Via MiXCR, TCRdb re-called the PCR reads, giving one row per CDR3 protein. The data contain some 190,000 distinct CDR3 sequences, 29% of them singletons. In this sample, this clonotype turned up many times. Its target is not known. The CDR3 has 19 residues. V lost 5 bases to trimming and J lost 0 bases; unmatched junction nucleotides: 15. CDR1 and CDR2 (germline): SGHAT, FQNNGV. This TCR derives from a girl between 2 and 17 years old with multiple sclerosis. The J gene is TRBJ2-3, the V gene TRBV11-2; 9 bases agree with TRBD2. The specimen was blood. This CDR3 reads CASSPLRRASGASTDTQYF. The CDR3, as DNA: TGTGCCAGCAGCCCCCTCCGTAGGGCTAGCGGGGCTAGCACAGATACGCAGTATTTT. Full variable domain (remainder filled in from reference TRBV11-2 and TRBJ2-3): EAGVAQSPRYKIIEKRQSVAFWCNPISGHATLYWYQQILGQGPKLLIQFQNNGVVDDSQLPKDRFSAERLKGVDSTLKIQPAKLEDSAVYLCASSPLRRASGASTDTQYFGPGTRLTVL.